One T cell receptor (beta chain) is described in this entry. The sample originates from a study of cytomegalovirus exposure and HLA in healthy donors. It was with 60 Vbeta and 13 Jbeta primers that the PCR ran. Data came from immunoSEQ multiplex PCR; TCRdb stores just in-frame clones and leaves some out. The data contain a few hundred thousand clones, nearly 95% of them singletons. V was pared by 4 bases and J by 5 bases, with 8 bases of the junction left unmatched. The CDR3 has 14 residues. Germline V gene data show CDR1 as SGHTA and CDR2 as FQGTGA. The clonotype comes from a girl aged 2 to 10 in good health and CMV-seronegative. The source material was PBMCs. The J gene is TRBJ2-7, the V gene TRBV7-3; 7 bases align to TRBD1. As DNA, the CDR3 is TGTGCCAGCAGCTCGGGACAGAGCCCCCACGAGCAGTACTTC. The encoded protein is CASSSGQSPHEQYF.